Below, 14 T cell receptor beta chains from the same sample are listed, as sequenced in a study of identical twins. TCRdb used MiXCR to reprocess the 5' RACE reads, holding one entry per CDR3 protein. The sample carries roughly 290,000 distinct CDR3 sequences, less than 9% recorded once. The same data also contributed to another study, on yellow fever vaccine responses in identical twins.

The source material was memory (CD45RO+) T cells sorted from blood. These receptor sequences come from a woman under 30 in good health.

There are a few counts of this clonotype. The chain links TRBV24-1 to TRBJ2-2; D possibly corresponds to TRBD2 (5 bases). CDR1 is KGHDR, CDR2 SFDVKD, per germline. This CDR3 region has 16 residues. Trimming took off 0 bases at V and 0 bases at J, with 7 bases between the two ends. Written as DNA, the CDR3 is TGTGCCACCAGTGATTTGACGGGGACGAACACCGGGGAGCTGTTTTTT. Protein sequence: CATSDLTGTNTGELFF.

The CDR3 sequence: CAISEGKPQETQYF. For the CDR3, the DNA is TGTGCCATCAGTGAAGGGAAACCACAAGAGACCCAGTACTTC. This chain connects TRBV10-3 to TRBJ2-5; D uncertain. CDR3 length: 14 residues. Germline lookup yields CDR1 ENHRY and CDR2 SYGVKD. Trimming removed 3 bases at V and 2 bases at J, with 10 bases between.

The table lists this clonotype with a few counts. The chain joins TRBV28 to TRBJ1-1; D remains unclear. From germline, CDR1 is MDHEN and CDR2 SYDVKM. The germline V and J ends were trimmed by 1 base and 10 bases, with 10 bases remaining between them. The CDR3 runs 12 residues. CDR3: CASSLSQTAAFF. The CDR3, as DNA: TGTGCCAGCAGTTTATCACAGACGGCAGCTTTCTTT.

CDR3 sequence reads: CASSLELGAGTQYF. In DNA form, the CDR3 reads TGTGCCAGCAGCTTAGAGTTAGGCGCGGGGACCCAGTACTTC. The chain has TRBV7-7 and TRBJ2-5; the D gene is possibly TRBD2 (5 bases). The germline V and J ends were trimmed by 1 base and 7 bases, with 13 bases remaining between them. The CDR3 is made up of 14 amino acids. Germline V gives CDR1 SSHAT, CDR2 FNYEAQ (reference sequence).

V gene TRBV3-1 combines with J gene TRBJ1-3; D unresolved. Trimming cost V 1 base and J 4 bases, with 5 bases left between them. The CDR3 runs 13 residues. Germline V gene lookup returns CDR1 LGHDT and CDR2 YNNKEL (reference sequence). The CDR3 DNA is TGTGCCAGCAGCCAAGGAAGGGGAAACACCATATATTTT. As protein: CASSQGRGNTIYF.

Turning to this clonotype: One end of the junction does not line up with germline, which may come from a read error. The rearrangement uses TRBV10-2 and TRBJ2-1, with D perhaps matching TRBD1 (5 bases). This CDR3 region has 17 residues. In germline, CDR1 is WSHSY, CDR2 SAAADI. The CDR3 DNA is TGCGCCAGCAGTGAGAGCCCAGGGCATTACCCCTACAATGAGCAGCTCTTC. Its protein is CASSESPGHYPYNEQLF.

This clonotype was recorded at least ten times. The gene calls are TRBV27 and TRBJ2-1; TRBD2 aligns across 10 bases. CDR1 and CDR2 (germline): MNHEY, SMNVEV (reference sequence). The CDR3 extends over 14 amino acids. V lost 8 bases to trimming and J lost 10 bases; unmatched junction nucleotides: 11. This CDR3 reads CASRQLAGYGEQFF. The CDR3 region has the DNA TGTGCCAGCCGACAACTAGCGGGATATGGAGAGCAGTTCTTC.

This clonotype came up many times. The chain links TRBV5-1 to TRBJ2-1; the match to TRBD2 covers 8 bases. Germline V lookup: CDR1 SGHRS, CDR2 YFSETQ. This CDR3 has 16 amino acids. V gave up 0 bases and J gave up 0 bases; unmatched junction bases: 2. The CDR3 loop reads CASSLVSGGSYNEQFF. The CDR3 coding sequence is TGCGCCAGCAGCTTGGTGAGCGGGGGCTCCTACAATGAGCAGTTCTTC.

About this clonotype itself: A much larger clone sits a single nucleotide away, making a read error possible. V is TRBV4-1 and J is TRBJ1-1; D gene unclear. Per germline, CDR1 MGHRA and CDR2 YSYEKL. The CDR3 has 14 residues. This chain's CDR3 is CASIQMTVNTEAFF. The CDR3 bases are TGCGCCAGCATCCAAATGACGGTGAACACTGAAGCTTTCTTT.

There are many counts of this clonotype. The V gene is TRBV29-1, the J gene TRBJ1-1, with TRBD1 matching over 7 bases. The germline gives CDR1 SQVTM, CDR2 ANQGSEA. With V trimmed by 4 bases and J by 5 bases, 7 bases remained unmatched. CDR3 length equals 13 residues. DNA of the CDR3: TGCAGCGTTGTGGGGTCAGGGGGAACTGAAGCTTTCTTT. Protein sequence: CSVVGSGGTEAFF.

This clonotype occurred many times. The chain employs TRBV20-1 and TRBJ2-3; TRBD2 matches 15 bases. This CDR3 is built from 18 residues. With 4 bases clipped from V and 1 base from J, the junction kept 9 bases outside the gene matches. Germline CDR1 reads DFQATT; CDR2 reads SNEGSKA (reference sequence). The CDR3 protein is CSATPGLAGGRGTDTQYF. The CDR3 DNA reads as TGCAGTGCTACACCCGGACTAGCGGGGGGGCGAGGCACAGATACGCAGTATTTT.

Ten or more counts support this clonotype. This chain uses TRBV10-3 with TRBJ1-4; unclear D gene. The V and J ends lost 8 bases and 7 bases respectively, with 11 bases between them. Germline V lookup: CDR1 ENHRY, CDR2 SYGVKD. This CDR3 comprises 12 residues. The CDR3 DNA reads as TGTGCCATCGGGGAAAGAGGTGAAAAACTGTTTTTT. Encoded protein: CAIGERGEKLFF.

This clonotype turned up a few times. V and J are TRBV5-1 and TRBJ1-2; no clear D gene. Trimming pared 5 bases from V and 3 bases from J, leaving 17 bases between. The CDR3 is made up of 15 amino acids. The V gene's germline CDR1 is SGHRS and CDR2 YFSETQ. CDR3 sequence: CASRQHEGGDYGYTF. CDR3 bases: TGCGCCAGCAGGCAGCATGAGGGTGGGGACTATGGCTACACCTTC.

This clonotype was seen only a few times. The chain carries TRBV27 and TRBJ1-1, with D uncertain. Germline CDR1 reads MNHEY; CDR2 reads SMNVEV (reference sequence). This CDR3 has 14 residues. Trimming took off 2 bases at V and 3 bases at J, with 10 bases between the two ends. DNA for the CDR3: TGTGCCAGCAGTTTAGCAGAAAGGGACACTGAAGCTTTCTTT. This codes for CASSLAERDTEAFF.